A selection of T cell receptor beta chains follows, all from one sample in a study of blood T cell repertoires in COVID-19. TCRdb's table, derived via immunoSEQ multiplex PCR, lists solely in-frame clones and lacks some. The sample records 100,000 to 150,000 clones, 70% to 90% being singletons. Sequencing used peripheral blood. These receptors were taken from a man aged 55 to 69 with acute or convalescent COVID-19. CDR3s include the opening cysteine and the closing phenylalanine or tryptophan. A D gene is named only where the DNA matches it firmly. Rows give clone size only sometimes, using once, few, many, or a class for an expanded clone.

CAISDGTANYGYTF	TGTGCCATCAGTGATGGGACAGCTAACTATGGCTACACCTTC	once	TRBV10-3	TRBD1	TRBJ1-2
CASRATGFTDTQYF	TGTGCCAGCAGGGCGACAGGGTTCACAGATACGCAGTATTTT	NA	TRBV6-5	TRBD1	TRBJ2-3
CASRTPGTASYEQYF	TGTGCCAGCAGGACCCCCGGGACAGCTTCCTACGAGCAGTACTTC	NA	TRBV28	TRBD1	TRBJ2-7
CASSPPERTGSNEQFF	TGTGCCAGCTCACCACCTGAAAGGACAGGGTCCAATGAGCAGTTCTTC	NA	TRBV18	TRBD1	TRBJ2-1
CASSPRRLTSSSYEQYF	TGTGCCAGCAGCCCTCGCCGACTAACCTCTAGCTCCTACGAGCAGTACTTC	NA	TRBV7-2	NA	TRBJ2-7
CASSQTGVSYNEQFF	TGTGCCAGCAGCCAGACTGGCGTCTCCTACAATGAGCAGTTCTTC	NA	TRBV5-5	NA	TRBJ2-1
CASSLLLGGSSYEQYF	TGCGCCAGCAGCCTACTATTAGGGGGCAGCTCCTACGAGCAGTACTTC	NA	TRBV4-3	TRBD1	TRBJ2-7
CASSQVELKTSGAYEQYF	TGTGCCAGCAGCCAAGTTGAGTTAAAAACTAGCGGGGCCTACGAGCAGTACTTC	NA	TRBV4-2	TRBD2	TRBJ2-7
CASSLAWSASGTLSYEQYF	TGCGCCAGCAGCTTGGCGTGGTCAGCTAGCGGGACCCTCTCCTACGAGCAGTACTTC	NA	TRBV5-1	TRBD2	TRBJ2-7
CASNPTGGREGYTF	TGTGCCAGTAATCCGACAGGGGGCCGGGAGGGCTACACCTTC	NA	TRBV19	TRBD1	TRBJ1-2
CASSPTGSSQPQHF	TGTGCCAGCAGCCCTACAGGGAGTAGTCAGCCCCAGCATTTT	NA	TRBV7-2	NA	TRBJ1-5
CASSVEGANYEQYF	TGTGCCAGCAGCGTAGAGGGGGCAAACTACGAGCAGTACTTC	NA	TRBV9	TRBD1	TRBJ2-7
CSVVGAGVKTQYF	TGCAGCGTCGTGGGGGCGGGAGTAAAGACCCAGTACTTC	few	TRBV29-1	NA	TRBJ2-5
CAWTVSGGNTIYF	TGTGCCTGGACCGTCTCAGGGGGAAACACCATATATTTT	NA	TRBV30	NA	TRBJ1-3
CSGGGQGSYGYTF	TGCAGCGGGGGCGGACAGGGGAGCTATGGCTACACCTTC	NA	TRBV29-1	TRBD1	TRBJ1-2